Presented here are 5 T cell receptor beta chains from one specimen sequenced in a study of CD8+CD57+ T cells in acquired aplastic anemia. According to the study, genomic DNA was the template for TCR beta VDJ and CDR3 profiling. TCRdb itself ran the reads through MiXCR, one entry per CDR3 protein. The sample lists fewer than 200,000 distinct CDR3 sequences; approximately 48% were seen once. Patients sequenced had flow cytometry evidence of CD8+CD57+ cell expansion. The sequenced material came from sorted CD4+, CD8+, or CD8+CD57+ T cells (not recorded which) from PBMCs. These receptors all stem from a human donor with aplastic anemia.

This clonotype has at least ten counts. This chain joins TRBV2 and TRBJ1-1; D is uncertain. CDR3 length equals 15 residues. Germline V lookup: CDR1 SNHLY, CDR2 FYNNEI. Deletions cut 10 bases from V and 6 bases from J, with 24 bases between. CDR3: CATMDLSLNRAEAFF. The CDR3 nucleotides read TGTGCCACCATGGACCTTTCCCTGAACCGAGCTGAAGCTTTCTTT.

V is TRBV7-8 and J is TRBJ2-7, with TRBD2 matching over 8 bases. Germline V gene sequence: CDR1 SGHVS, CDR2 FQNEAQ. This CDR3 region has 13 residues. Losses at the gene ends were 6 bases for V and 7 bases for J; bases not matched to a gene: 8. The CDR3 DNA sequence: TGTGCCAGCAGGGAGGGACTAGGGGAGGAGCAGTACTTC. It encodes CASREGLGEEQYF.

This clonotype was observed a few times. It may be a read error: a sequence one base away is much more abundant. The J gene is TRBJ2-6, the V gene TRBV14, with a tentative D call TRBD1 (5 bases). Germline V CDR1 and CDR2: SGHDN, FVKESK. The CDR3 runs to 16 residues. The CDR3 sequence is CASSQDSFSGASVLTF. CDR3 coding DNA: TGTGCCAGCAGCCAAGACTCTTTCTCTGGGGCCAGCGTCCTGACTTTC.

This CDR3 is CSGSGGAHEQYF. The CDR3 DNA reads as TGCAGTGGTAGCGGGGGGGCTCACGAGCAGTACTTC. V gene TRBV20-1 combines with J gene TRBJ2-7; 11 bases agree with TRBD2. The CDR3 has 12 residues. Trimming cost V 7 bases and J 5 bases; bases outside gene matches: 4. The V gene's germline CDR1 is DFQATT and CDR2 SNEGSKA (reference sequence).

V usage is TRBV10-3 and J usage is TRBJ2-3, with TRBD1 matching 9 bases. CDR1 and CDR2 (germline): ENHRY, SYGVKD. With 4 bases clipped from V and 0 bases from J, the junction kept 5 bases outside the gene matches. The CDR3 loop spans 16 amino acids. CDR3 loop: CAISGTGTGSTDTQYF. DNA of the CDR3: TGTGCCATCAGTGGAACCGGGACAGGGAGCACAGATACGCAGTATTTT.